These 7 T cell receptor beta chains share one sample of origin, sequenced in a study of regulatory T cells in long-lasting Graves disease. Arm-PCR with iRepertoire HTBI primers amplified the CDR3 regions for these TCR beta libraries. TCRdb re-derived calls from the multiplex PCR reads in MiXCR, one entry per CDR3 protein. Among roughly 520,000 distinct CDR3 sequences listed, approximately 12% were seen once. Time point indicated: newly diagnosed GD, antithyroid drugs for less than 3 months. The TCR library used RNA extracted from PBMCs. This sample also belongs to another study, concerning T cells in Graves' hyperthyroidism and ophthalmopathy.

The sequences come from peripheral blood mononuclear cells (PBMCs), collected at new diagnosis, from a patient treated with antithyroid drugs. Receptors were obtained from a woman in her 30s with Graves disease.

This clonotype was counted many times. The chain employs TRBV27 and TRBJ2-2, with D perhaps matching TRBD2 (6 bases). V lost 6 bases and J 2 bases, leaving 19 bases between the germline ends. CDR3 length equals 17 residues. Germline values: CDR1 MNHEY, CDR2 SMNVEV (reference sequence). CDR3 nucleotide sequence: TGTGCCAGCAGCTGGATGGCGGGAACCCCTAACACCGGGGAGCTGTTTTTT. Encoded protein: CASSWMAGTPNTGELFF.

This clonotype was counted many times. V is TRBV5-1 and J is TRBJ2-1; TRBD2 matches 8 bases. V lost 4 bases to trimming and J lost 2 bases; unmatched junction nucleotides: 5. This CDR3 region has 15 residues. CDR1 and CDR2 from the germline V gene are SGHRS and YFSETQ. The CDR3 coding sequence is TGCGCCAGCAGCAGAAGCGGGGGCGCCTACAATGAGCAGTTCTTC. This sequence encodes CASSRSGGAYNEQFF. Filled out from reference TRBV5-1 and TRBJ2-1, the complete variable domain reads KAGVTQTPRYLIKTRGQQVTLSCSPISGHRSVSWYQQTPGQGLQFLFEYFSETQRNKGNFPGRFSGRQFSNSRSEMNVSTLELGDSALYLCASSRSGGAYNEQFFGPGTRLTVL.

This clonotype was seen many times. The chain joins TRBV28 to TRBJ1-1; a weak D match, TRBD1 (6 bases). Germline V CDR1 and CDR2: MDHEN, SYDVKM. CDR3 length equals 15 residues. Trimming removed 9 bases at V and 1 base at J, with 18 bases between. The CDR3 nucleotides are TGTGCCAGTACAAGGAAATGGACAGCGAACACTGAAGCTTTCTTT. It specifies CASTRKWTANTEAFF.

The chain is built from TRBV7-9 and TRBJ2-7; D remains ambiguous. The ends were cut back, 1 base at V and 10 bases at J, with 8 bases in the middle. This CDR3 is built from 11 residues. Germline loops: CDR1 SEHNR, CDR2 FQNEAQ (reference sequence). CDR3 DNA: TGTGCCAGCAGCTTAGAGGGCTACCAGTACTTC. Translating gives CASSLEGYQYF.

This clonotype was detected only a few times. This chain links TRBV9 with TRBJ1-1; possibly TRBD1 for D (6 bases). This CDR3 has 13 amino acids. The V gene lost 0 bases and the J gene lost 8 bases, with 11 bases spanning the gap. The germline CDR1 and CDR2 sequences are SGDLS and YYNGEE. The DNA of the CDR3 is TGTGCCAGCAGCGTAGGTGATCAGGGGGAAGCTTTCTTT. Its protein is CASSVGDQGEAFF. Full variable domain (missing parts from reference TRBV9 and TRBJ1-1): DSGVTQTPKHLITATGQRVTLRCSPRSGDLSVYWYQQSLDQGLQFLIQYYNGEERAKGNILERFSAQQFPDLHSELNLSSLELGDSALYFCASSVGDQGEAFFGQGTRLTVV.

Regarding this clonotype: A single base separates this from a much larger clone, so it may be a read error. J is TRBJ2-2 and V is TRBV11-2, with a weak D call TRBD2 (6 bases). Per germline, CDR1 SGHAT and CDR2 FQNNGV. The CDR3 length is 15 residues. The CDR3 sequence: CASGSGRFNTGGLFF. DNA of the CDR3: TGTGCCAGCGGCTCGGGACGTTTCAACACCGGGGGGCTGTTTTTT.

The V gene is TRBV15, the J gene TRBJ1-1, with D possibly TRBD1 on 5 matching bases. Germline-derived CDR1 and CDR2 are LNHNV and YYDKDF (reference sequence). V was cut by 4 bases and J by 3 bases, with 12 bases left in between. This CDR3 has 14 amino acids. The CDR3 DNA sequence: TGTGCCACCAGCATTACCAGGGTTTACACTGAAGCTTTCTTT. This gives the protein CATSITRVYTEAFF. Looking up the rest from reference TRBV15 and TRBJ1-1 gives the full variable domain: DAMVIQNPRYQVTQFGKPVTLSCSQTLNHNVMYWYQQKSSQAPKLLFHYYDKDFNNEADTPDNFQSRRPNTSFCFLDIRSPGLGDTAMYLCATSITRVYTEAFFGQGTRLTVV.